This T cell receptor beta chain was recovered during a study of STAT5B mutations in CD4+ large granular lymphocyte leukemia. In the study overall: Among healthy donors, a particular HLA allele went with more CDR3 'QG' motifs.

This CDR3 is 13 amino acids long. Germline V gene sequence: CDR1 ENHRY, CDR2 SYGVKD. Losses at the gene ends were 2 bases for V and 6 bases for J; bases not matched to a gene: 4. Broader study findings: Main leukemic clonotypes were patient-specific, but under 30% appeared at low frequency elsewhere.

Produced via immunoSEQ multiplex PCR; TCRdb's table is partial and in-frame only. The table lists about 29,000 clones, 65% to 85% of them singletons. Buffy coats from healthy blood donors served as controls. Points on this clone: The antigen remains undetermined.

Sequenced material: CD4+ T cells from blood buffy coats. V is TRBV10-3 and J is TRBJ2-7; 7 bases are a match to TRBD2. The sequence derives from a human donor in good health. Here the CDR3 reads CAISEGEGLEQYV. The DNA for the CDR3 is TGTGCCATCAGTGAGGGGGAGGGGCTCGAGCAGTACGTC.